This is a list of T cell receptor beta chains from one sample in a study of blood T cell repertoires in COVID-19. Profiled with immunoSEQ multiplex PCR; TCRdb holds only in-frame clones, not every one. This repertoire shows 300,000 to 450,000 clones, roughly 87% found once; its top ten account for about 3.9%. Sequencing was performed on peripheral blood. The receptors shown here come from a woman aged 55 to 70 with COVID-19, enrolled during active disease. Both conserved end residues are part of each CDR3. The order of the fields is V gene, D gene, clone size, J gene, CDR3 DNA, CDR3 protein. The D gene is left open where the match is weak. Clone size, where shown, is once, few, many, or a class for clones that have expanded.

v_gene: TRBV3-1/TRBV3-2
d_gene: -
abundance: once
j_gene: TRBJ1-1
CDR3nt: TGTGCCAGCAGCCCTTGGCCGGGCACTGAAGCTTTCTTT
CDR3aa: CASSPWPGTEAFF

v_gene: TRBV6-5
d_gene: -
abundance: -
j_gene: TRBJ1-3
CDR3nt: TGTGCCAGCAGCCTGGAAGGGGCATCTGGAAACACCATATATTTT
CDR3aa: CASSLEGASGNTIYF

v_gene: TRBV30
d_gene: TRBD1
abundance: -
j_gene: TRBJ1-4
CDR3nt: TGTGCCTGGGGTCGGGGACAGGTGGAAAAACTGTTTTTT
CDR3aa: CAWGRGQVEKLFF

v_gene: TRBV5-1
d_gene: -
abundance: -
j_gene: TRBJ2-7
CDR3nt: TGCGCCAGCAGGACATCCCAAATGGGCGAGCAGTACTTC
CDR3aa: CASRTSQMGEQYF

v_gene: TRBV18
d_gene: TRBD2
abundance: -
j_gene: TRBJ2-5
CDR3nt: TGTGCCTCTAGCGGGGAAGAGACCCAGTACTTC
CDR3aa: CASSGEETQYF

v_gene: TRBV7-9
d_gene: -
abundance: -
j_gene: TRBJ1-1
CDR3nt: TGTGCCAGCAGCTTAGCTTCACGGGTGGACACTGAAGCTTTCTTT
CDR3aa: CASSLASRVDTEAFF

v_gene: TRBV15
d_gene: TRBD1
abundance: -
j_gene: TRBJ1-5
CDR3nt: TGTGCCACCAGCAGAGATCGCGGGACAGATCAGCCCCAGCATTTT
CDR3aa: CATSRDRGTDQPQHF

v_gene: TRBV20-1
d_gene: -
abundance: -
j_gene: TRBJ1-4
CDR3nt: TGCAGTTACATGAACAAACTGTTTTTT
CDR3aa: CSYMNKLFF

v_gene: TRBV6-1
d_gene: -
abundance: -
j_gene: TRBJ1-3
CDR3nt: TGTGCCAGCAGTGAAATGGGAGGTCCTCTCTCTGGAAACACCATATATTTT
CDR3aa: CASSEMGGPLSGNTIYF

v_gene: TRBV27
d_gene: -
abundance: -
j_gene: TRBJ2-7
CDR3nt: TGTGCCAGCAGTCCCCGTGGAGGGGGCCCCTACGAGCAGTACTTC
CDR3aa: CASSPRGGGPYEQYF

v_gene: TRBV7-8
d_gene: -
abundance: -
j_gene: TRBJ1-1
CDR3nt: TGTGCCAGCACCCTTCAAGGGGTACAGAACACTGAAGCTTTCTTT
CDR3aa: CASTLQGVQNTEAFF

v_gene: TRBV6-4
d_gene: -
abundance: -
j_gene: TRBJ2-6
CDR3nt: TGTGCCAGCAGTGACTCGTATAACTCTGGGGCCAACGTCCTGACTTTC
CDR3aa: CASSDSYNSGANVLTF

v_gene: TRBV27
d_gene: -
abundance: -
j_gene: TRBJ1-1
CDR3nt: TGTGCCAGCAGTCAGGGAGGAGGGACTGAAGCTTTCTTT
CDR3aa: CASSQGGGTEAFF

v_gene: TRBV2
d_gene: TRBD1
abundance: -
j_gene: TRBJ2-7
CDR3nt: TGTGCCAGCAGTGATATCAGGGGGCCCATGGACCACGAGCAGTACTTC
CDR3aa: CASSDIRGPMDHEQYF

v_gene: TRBV6-5
d_gene: TRBD1
abundance: -
j_gene: TRBJ1-1
CDR3nt: TGTGCCAGCAGTTCCCCTCGAACAGGGGGCGCCGCTGAAGCTTTCTTT
CDR3aa: CASSSPRTGGAAEAFF

v_gene: TRBV18
d_gene: -
abundance: -
j_gene: TRBJ2-7
CDR3nt: TGTGCCAGCTCACCACCCACAAGGGGCTCCTACGAGCAGTACTTC
CDR3aa: CASSPPTRGSYEQYF

v_gene: TRBV30
d_gene: TRBD1
abundance: once
j_gene: TRBJ1-2
CDR3nt: TGTGCCTGGACGGCGCCAGGGGGAATGAAAGGTTATGGCTACACCTTC
CDR3aa: CAWTAPGGMKGYGYTF

v_gene: TRBV6-1
d_gene: -
abundance: -
j_gene: TRBJ1-3
CDR3nt: TGTGCCAGCAGTGATTCGGGAGGTGGAAACACCATATATTTT
CDR3aa: CASSDSGGGNTIYF

v_gene: TRBV6-5
d_gene: TRBD1
abundance: -
j_gene: TRBJ1-1
CDR3nt: TGTGCCAGCAGAGCCTTAGGGACAGGGAATGCTTTCTTT
CDR3aa: CASRALGTGNAFF

v_gene: TRBV28
d_gene: -
abundance: -
j_gene: TRBJ1-5
CDR3nt: TGTGCCAGCAGTTTACCCCGACAGGTCGTAAATAATAGCAATCAGCCCCAGCATTTT
CDR3aa: CASSLPRQVVNNSNQPQHF

v_gene: TRBV2
d_gene: TRBD1
abundance: -
j_gene: TRBJ1-5
CDR3nt: TGTGCCAGCAGTGCTTATGACAGGGAGCAGCCCCAGCATTTT
CDR3aa: CASSAYDREQPQHF

v_gene: TRBV18
d_gene: -
abundance: -
j_gene: TRBJ1-2
CDR3nt: TGTGCCAGCTCACCGGCCGCGCAGGGCAGGGTCAACTATGGCTACACCTTC
CDR3aa: CASSPAAQGRVNYGYTF

v_gene: TRBV7-3
d_gene: TRBD1
abundance: few
j_gene: TRBJ2-3
CDR3nt: TGTGCCAGCAGCTCCGCGTCTGCCAGGGGGCAAGATACGCAGTATTTT
CDR3aa: CASSSASARGQDTQYF

v_gene: TRBV5-1
d_gene: -
abundance: -
j_gene: TRBJ1-2
CDR3nt: TGCGCCAGCAGTTCTACCCGGGATATCTATGGCTACACCTTC
CDR3aa: CASSSTRDIYGYTF

v_gene: TRBV6-5
d_gene: -
abundance: -
j_gene: TRBJ1-2
CDR3nt: TGTGCCAGCAGTTACTCTGCCGGGGTTGACGGCTACACCTTC
CDR3aa: CASSYSAGVDGYTF

v_gene: TRBV5-1
d_gene: -
abundance: -
j_gene: TRBJ2-3
CDR3nt: TGCGCCAGCAGCAGAGGACTTACACCAGATACGCAGTATTTT
CDR3aa: CASSRGLTPDTQYF

v_gene: TRBV2
d_gene: TRBD1
abundance: -
j_gene: TRBJ1-6
CDR3nt: TGTGCCAGCAGAAGGACAGGGCCCTATAATTCACCCCTCCACTTT
CDR3aa: CASRRTGPYNSPLHF

v_gene: TRBV18
d_gene: TRBD1
abundance: -
j_gene: TRBJ1-2
CDR3nt: TGTGCCAGCTCACCCCAGGGACAGGTATCGGGCTACACCTTC
CDR3aa: CASSPQGQVSGYTF

v_gene: TRBV6-5
d_gene: TRBD1
abundance: -
j_gene: TRBJ1-1
CDR3nt: TGTGCCAGCAGTTACTCCTATCAGGGGGCCGCTGAAGCTTTCTTT
CDR3aa: CASSYSYQGAAEAFF

v_gene: TRBV2
d_gene: -
abundance: -
j_gene: TRBJ1-1
CDR3nt: TGTGCCAGCAGCGGGTACGCTGAAGCTTTCTTT
CDR3aa: CASSGYAEAFF

v_gene: TRBV29-1
d_gene: -
abundance: -
j_gene: TRBJ1-2
CDR3nt: TGCAGCGTTGAAGTCACCACAGGTGGCTACACCTTC
CDR3aa: CSVEVTTGGYTF

v_gene: TRBV9
d_gene: TRBD1
abundance: -
j_gene: TRBJ1-1
CDR3nt: TGTGCCAGCAGCGTAACAGGGGGAGGGATCACTGAAGCTTTCTTT
CDR3aa: CASSVTGGGITEAFF

v_gene: TRBV29-1
d_gene: -
abundance: -
j_gene: TRBJ1-2
CDR3nt: TGCAGCGTTGAAGATAAAGGGGCCTCTAACTATGGCTACACCTTC
CDR3aa: CSVEDKGASNYGYTF

v_gene: TRBV4-1
d_gene: -
abundance: once
j_gene: TRBJ1-1
CDR3nt: TGCGCCAGCAGCCAAGAACCCCAGGGTTCAGGTGAAGCTTTCTTT
CDR3aa: CASSQEPQGSGEAFF

v_gene: TRBV2
d_gene: TRBD1
abundance: -
j_gene: TRBJ1-3
CDR3nt: TGTGCCAGCAGCGGACCGGGACAGGGGCCCCCGCATTTT
CDR3aa: CASSGPGQGPPHF

v_gene: TRBV9
d_gene: -
abundance: -
j_gene: TRBJ1-6
CDR3nt: TGTGCCAGCAGCGTAATCGGTTCCTATAATTCACCCCTCCACTTT
CDR3aa: CASSVIGSYNSPLHF

v_gene: TRBV6-1
d_gene: -
abundance: -
j_gene: TRBJ1-2
CDR3nt: TGTGCCAGCAGTGAAGCCGGCTATGGCTACACCTTC
CDR3aa: CASSEAGYGYTF

v_gene: TRBV28
d_gene: -
abundance: -
j_gene: TRBJ1-3
CDR3nt: TGTGCCAGCAGTTTATTGCGGGGGACGGGCACCATATATTTT
CDR3aa: CASSLLRGTGTIYF

v_gene: TRBV13
d_gene: -
abundance: -
j_gene: TRBJ1-1
CDR3nt: TGTGCCAGCAGCAATTCAAGACACATGAACACTGAAGCTTTCTTT
CDR3aa: CASSNSRHMNTEAFF

v_gene: TRBV30
d_gene: TRBD1
abundance: medium-sized
j_gene: TRBJ1-2
CDR3nt: TGTGCCTGCCACAGGGGAGTTAACTATGGCTACACCTTC
CDR3aa: CACHRGVNYGYTF

v_gene: TRBV3-1/TRBV3-2
d_gene: -
abundance: -
j_gene: TRBJ2-2
CDR3nt: TGTGCCAGCAGCCAGCGTAGGGGGAACACCGGGGAGCTGTTTTTT
CDR3aa: CASSQRRGNTGELFF

v_gene: TRBV2
d_gene: -
abundance: -
j_gene: TRBJ1-4
CDR3nt: TGTGCCAGCCATGCGGGGACGGACCGTGGGAAGAGTGAAAAACTGTTTTTT
CDR3aa: CASHAGTDRGKSEKLFF

v_gene: TRBV25-1
d_gene: -
abundance: -
j_gene: TRBJ1-5
CDR3nt: TGTGCCAGCAGTGTGGTACGGGACAACAGAATCAATCAGCCCCAGCATTTT
CDR3aa: CASSVVRDNRINQPQHF

v_gene: TRBV6-5
d_gene: -
abundance: -
j_gene: TRBJ1-1
CDR3nt: TGTGCCAGCAGTTACTCCGGGGGGCGGTGGAACACTGAAGCTTTCTTT
CDR3aa: CASSYSGGRWNTEAFF

v_gene: TRBV30
d_gene: -
abundance: -
j_gene: TRBJ1-1
CDR3nt: TGTGCCTGGAGTACCTCCGGGGGGTACACTGAAGCTTTCTTT
CDR3aa: CAWSTSGGYTEAFF

v_gene: TRBV5-8
d_gene: TRBD1
abundance: -
j_gene: TRBJ1-1
CDR3nt: TGTGCCAGCAGCCCATGGGACAGCGGACGTTCGACTGAAGCTTTCTTT
CDR3aa: CASSPWDSGRSTEAFF

v_gene: TRBV11-2
d_gene: TRBD2
abundance: -
j_gene: TRBJ2-7
CDR3nt: TGTGCCAGCAGCCAGAGGACTAGCGGGGCGAACTACGAGCAGTACTTC
CDR3aa: CASSQRTSGANYEQYF

v_gene: TRBV9
d_gene: TRBD2
abundance: -
j_gene: TRBJ2-1
CDR3nt: TGTGCCAGCAGCCGGGGGGATGAGCAGTTCTTC
CDR3aa: CASSRGDEQFF

v_gene: TRBV13
d_gene: TRBD2
abundance: -
j_gene: TRBJ2-5
CDR3nt: TGTGCCAGCAGCTTTTCGGGGGGGGCCATGGAGACCCAGTACTTC
CDR3aa: CASSFSGGAMETQYF